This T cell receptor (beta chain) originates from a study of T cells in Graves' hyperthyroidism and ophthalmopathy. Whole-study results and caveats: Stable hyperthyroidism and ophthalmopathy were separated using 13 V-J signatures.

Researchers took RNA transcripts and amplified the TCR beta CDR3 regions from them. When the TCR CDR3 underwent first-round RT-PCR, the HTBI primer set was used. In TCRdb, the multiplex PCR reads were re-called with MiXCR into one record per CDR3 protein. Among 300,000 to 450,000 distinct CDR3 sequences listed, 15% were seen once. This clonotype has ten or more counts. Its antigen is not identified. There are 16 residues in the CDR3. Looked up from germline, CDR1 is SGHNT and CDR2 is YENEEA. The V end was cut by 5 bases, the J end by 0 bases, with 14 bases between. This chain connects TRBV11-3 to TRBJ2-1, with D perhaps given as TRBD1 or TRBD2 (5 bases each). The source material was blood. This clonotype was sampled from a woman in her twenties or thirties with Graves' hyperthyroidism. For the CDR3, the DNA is TGTGCCAGCAGCCTCGCCGGGGCTAGCTCCTACAATGAGCAGTTCTTC. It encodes CASSLAGASSYNEQFF.